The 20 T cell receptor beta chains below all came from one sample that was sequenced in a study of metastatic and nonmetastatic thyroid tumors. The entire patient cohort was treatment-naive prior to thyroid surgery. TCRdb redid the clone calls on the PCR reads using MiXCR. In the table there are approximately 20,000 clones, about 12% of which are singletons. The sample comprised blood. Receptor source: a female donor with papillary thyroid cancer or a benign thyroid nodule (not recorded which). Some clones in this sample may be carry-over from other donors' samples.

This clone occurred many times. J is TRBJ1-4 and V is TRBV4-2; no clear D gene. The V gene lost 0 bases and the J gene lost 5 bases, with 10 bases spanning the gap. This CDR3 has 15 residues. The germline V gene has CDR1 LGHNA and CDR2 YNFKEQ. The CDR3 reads CASSQEGRANEKLFF. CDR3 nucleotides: TGTGCCAGCAGCCAAGAAGGGAGGGCGAATGAAAAACTGTTTTTT.

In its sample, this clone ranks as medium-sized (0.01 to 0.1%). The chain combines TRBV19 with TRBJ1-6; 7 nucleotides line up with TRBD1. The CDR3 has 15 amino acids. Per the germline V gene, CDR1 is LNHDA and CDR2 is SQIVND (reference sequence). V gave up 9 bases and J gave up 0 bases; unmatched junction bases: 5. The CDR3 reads CASSTGASYNSPLHF. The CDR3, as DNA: TGTGCCAGCAGCACAGGGGCCTCCTATAATTCACCCCTCCACTTT.

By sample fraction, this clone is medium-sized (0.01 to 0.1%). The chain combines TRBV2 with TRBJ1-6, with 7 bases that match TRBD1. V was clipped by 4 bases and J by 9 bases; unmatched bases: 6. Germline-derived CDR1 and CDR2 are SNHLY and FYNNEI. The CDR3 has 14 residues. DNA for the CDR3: TGTGCCAGCAGTGTCGACAGGGAGAGTTCACCCCTCCACTTT. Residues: CASSVDRESSPLHF. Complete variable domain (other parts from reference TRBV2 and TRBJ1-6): EPEVTQTPSHQVTQMGQEVILRCVPISNHLYFYWYRQILGQKVEFLVSFYNNEISEKSEIFDDQFSVERPDGSNFTLKIRSTKLEDSAMYFCASSVDRESSPLHFGNGTRLTVT.

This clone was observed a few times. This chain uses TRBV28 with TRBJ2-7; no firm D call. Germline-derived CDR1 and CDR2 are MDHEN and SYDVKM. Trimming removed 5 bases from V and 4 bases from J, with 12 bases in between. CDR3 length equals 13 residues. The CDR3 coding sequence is TGTGCCAGCAGTCCTCCGGGCACTTACGAGCAGTACTTC. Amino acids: CASSPPGTYEQYF.

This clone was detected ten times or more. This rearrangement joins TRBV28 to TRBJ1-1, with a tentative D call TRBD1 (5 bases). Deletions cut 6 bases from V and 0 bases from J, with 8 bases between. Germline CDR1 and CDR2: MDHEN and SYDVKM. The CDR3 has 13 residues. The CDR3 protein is CASRDTLNTEAFF. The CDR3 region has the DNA TGTGCCAGCAGGGACACCCTGAACACTGAAGCTTTCTTT.

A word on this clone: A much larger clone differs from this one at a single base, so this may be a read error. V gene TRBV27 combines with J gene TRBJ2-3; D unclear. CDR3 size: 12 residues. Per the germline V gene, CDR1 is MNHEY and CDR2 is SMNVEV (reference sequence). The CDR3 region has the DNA TGTGCCAGCAGTCCGCTCACAGATACGCAGTGTTTT. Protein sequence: CASSPLTDTQCF.

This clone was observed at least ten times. The CDR3 sequence: CASSLLAGRYNEQFF. The CDR3 DNA sequence: TGTGCCAGCAGTTTGTTAGCGGGGCGCTACAATGAGCAGTTCTTC. The chain combines TRBV28 with TRBJ2-1; 8 positions agree with TRBD2. Per the germline V gene, CDR1 is MDHEN and CDR2 is SYDVKM. Losses at the gene ends were 3 bases for V and 3 bases for J; bases not matched to a gene: 4. This CDR3 region has 15 residues.

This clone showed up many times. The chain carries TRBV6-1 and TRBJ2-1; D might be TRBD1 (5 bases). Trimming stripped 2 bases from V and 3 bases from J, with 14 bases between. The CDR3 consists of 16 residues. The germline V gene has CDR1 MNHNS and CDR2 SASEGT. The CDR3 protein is CASSEFSGSVYNEQFF. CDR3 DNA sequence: TGTGCCAGCAGTGAATTCTCAGGGTCCGTCTACAATGAGCAGTTCTTC.

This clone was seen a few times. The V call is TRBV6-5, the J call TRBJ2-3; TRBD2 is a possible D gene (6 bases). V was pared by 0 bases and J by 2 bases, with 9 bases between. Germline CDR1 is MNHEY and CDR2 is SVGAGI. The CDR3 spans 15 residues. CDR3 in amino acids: CASSYSSGPTDTQYF. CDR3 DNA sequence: TGTGCCAGCAGTTACTCTAGCGGCCCCACAGATACGCAGTATTTT.

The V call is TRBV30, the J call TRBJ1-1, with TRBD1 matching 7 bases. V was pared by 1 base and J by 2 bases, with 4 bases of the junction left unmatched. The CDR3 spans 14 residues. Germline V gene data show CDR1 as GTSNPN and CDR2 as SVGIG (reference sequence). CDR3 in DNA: TGTGCCTGGAGTGCAAGGGGGCTAAACACTGAAGCTTTCTTT. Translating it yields CAWSARGLNTEAFF.

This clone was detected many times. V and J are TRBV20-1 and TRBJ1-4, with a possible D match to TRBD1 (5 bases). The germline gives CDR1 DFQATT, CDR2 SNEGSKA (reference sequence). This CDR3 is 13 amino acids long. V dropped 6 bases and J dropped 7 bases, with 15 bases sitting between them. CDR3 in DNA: TGCAGTGCCTATTCTAGGGGCGGTGAAAAACTGTTTTTT. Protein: CSAYSRGGEKLFF.

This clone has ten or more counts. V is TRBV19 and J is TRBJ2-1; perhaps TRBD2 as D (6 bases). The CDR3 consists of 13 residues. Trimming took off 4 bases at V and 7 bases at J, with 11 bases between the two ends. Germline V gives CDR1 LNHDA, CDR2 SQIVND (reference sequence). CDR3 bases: TGTGCCAGTAGTACCGGGACTCCAAATGAGCAGTTCTTC. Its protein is CASSTGTPNEQFF. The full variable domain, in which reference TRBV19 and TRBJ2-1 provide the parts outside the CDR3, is DGGITQSPKYLFRKEGQNVTLSCEQNLNHDAMYWYRQDPGQGLRLIYYSQIVNDFQKGDIAEGYSVSREKKESFPLTVTSAQKNPTAFYLCASSTGTPNEQFFGPGTRLTVL.

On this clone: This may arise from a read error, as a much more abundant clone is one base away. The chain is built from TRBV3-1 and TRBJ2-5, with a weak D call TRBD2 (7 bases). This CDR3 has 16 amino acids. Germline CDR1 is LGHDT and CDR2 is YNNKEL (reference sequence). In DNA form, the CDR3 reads TGTGCCAGCAGCCCATTTGACGGGGGGCACCAAGATACCCAGTACTTC. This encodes CASSPFDGGHQDTQYF.

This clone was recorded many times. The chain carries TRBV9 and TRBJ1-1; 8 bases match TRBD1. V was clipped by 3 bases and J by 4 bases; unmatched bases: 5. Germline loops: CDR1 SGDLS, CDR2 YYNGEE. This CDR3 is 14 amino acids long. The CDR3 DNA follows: TGTGCCAGCAGCGGAACAGGGGGGGTCACTGAAGCTTTCTTT. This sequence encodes CASSGTGGVTEAFF.

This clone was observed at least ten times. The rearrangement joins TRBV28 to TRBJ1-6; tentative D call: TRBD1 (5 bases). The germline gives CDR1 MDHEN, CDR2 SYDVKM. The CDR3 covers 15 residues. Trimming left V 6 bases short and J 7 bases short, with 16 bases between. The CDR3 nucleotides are TGTGCCAGCAGGACCTCCGGGGGACTGAATTCACCCCTCCACTTT. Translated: CASRTSGGLNSPLHF.

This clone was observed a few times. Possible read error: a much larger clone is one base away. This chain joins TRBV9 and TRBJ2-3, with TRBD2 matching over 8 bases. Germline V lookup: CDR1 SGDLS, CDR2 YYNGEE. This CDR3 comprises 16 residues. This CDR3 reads CASSVAGRGGLDTRYF. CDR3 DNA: TGTGCCAGCAGCGTAGCTGGACGGGGGGGCTTGGATACGCGGTATTTT.

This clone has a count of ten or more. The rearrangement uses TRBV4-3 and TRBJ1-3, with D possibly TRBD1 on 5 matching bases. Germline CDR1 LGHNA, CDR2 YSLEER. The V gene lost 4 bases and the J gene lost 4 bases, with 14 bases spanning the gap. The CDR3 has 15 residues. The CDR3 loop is CASSLSRQGGNTIYF. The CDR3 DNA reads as TGCGCCAGCAGCCTTTCGAGGCAGGGAGGAAACACCATATATTTT.

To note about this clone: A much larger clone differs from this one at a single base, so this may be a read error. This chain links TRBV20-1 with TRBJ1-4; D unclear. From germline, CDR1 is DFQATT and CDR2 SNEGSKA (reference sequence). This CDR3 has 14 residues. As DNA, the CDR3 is TGCAGTGCTAGAGATGGACTTTCCTATGAAAAACTGTCTTTT. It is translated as CSARDGLSYEKLSF.

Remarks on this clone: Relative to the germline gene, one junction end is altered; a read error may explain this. CDR3 loop: CANSLDPGNGQYF. The DNA for the CDR3 is TGCGCCAACAGCTTGGATCCGGGAAATGGGCAGTACTTC. J is TRBJ2-7 and V is TRBV5-1; weak D call: TRBD2 (5 bases). This CDR3 has 13 residues. The germline V gene has CDR1 SGHRS and CDR2 YFSETQ.

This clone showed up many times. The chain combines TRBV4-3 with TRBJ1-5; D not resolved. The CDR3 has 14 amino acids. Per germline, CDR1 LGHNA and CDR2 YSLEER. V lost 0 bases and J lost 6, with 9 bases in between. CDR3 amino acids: CASSQDLRPQPQHF. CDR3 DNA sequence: TGCGCCAGCAGCCAAGATTTGAGGCCTCAGCCCCAGCATTTT.